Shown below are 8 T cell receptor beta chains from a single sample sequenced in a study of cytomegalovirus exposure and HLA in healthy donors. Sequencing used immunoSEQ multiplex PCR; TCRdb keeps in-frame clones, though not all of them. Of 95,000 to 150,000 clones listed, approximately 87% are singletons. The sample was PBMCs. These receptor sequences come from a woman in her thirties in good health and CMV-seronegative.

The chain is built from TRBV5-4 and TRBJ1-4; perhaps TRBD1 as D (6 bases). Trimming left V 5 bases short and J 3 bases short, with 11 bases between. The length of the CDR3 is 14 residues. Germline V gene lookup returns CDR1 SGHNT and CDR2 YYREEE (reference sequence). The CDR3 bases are TGTGCCAGCAGTTTAAAGGGGGCTAATGAAAAACTGTTTTTT. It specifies CASSLKGANEKLFF.

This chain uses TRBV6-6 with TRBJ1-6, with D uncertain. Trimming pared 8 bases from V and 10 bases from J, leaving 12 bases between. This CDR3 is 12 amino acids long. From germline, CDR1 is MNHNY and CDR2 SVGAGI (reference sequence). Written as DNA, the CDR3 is TGTGCCAGCCTCAGTCCGGGGTCACCCCTCCACTTT. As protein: CASLSPGSPLHF.

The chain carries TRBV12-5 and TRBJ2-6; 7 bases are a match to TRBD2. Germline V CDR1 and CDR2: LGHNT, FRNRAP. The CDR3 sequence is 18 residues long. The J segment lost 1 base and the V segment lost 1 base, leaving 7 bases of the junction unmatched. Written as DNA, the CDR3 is TGTGCTAGTGGTTTGGCACCGGGACTACCATCTGGGGCCAACGTCCTGACTTTC. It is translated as CASGLAPGLPSGANVLTF. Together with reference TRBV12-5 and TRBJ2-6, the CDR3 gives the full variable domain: DARVTQTPRHKVTEMGQEVTMRCQPILGHNTVFWYRQTMMQGLELLAYFRNRAPLDDSGMPKDRFSAEMPDATLATLKIQPSEPRDSAVYFCASGLAPGLPSGANVLTFGAGSRLTVL.

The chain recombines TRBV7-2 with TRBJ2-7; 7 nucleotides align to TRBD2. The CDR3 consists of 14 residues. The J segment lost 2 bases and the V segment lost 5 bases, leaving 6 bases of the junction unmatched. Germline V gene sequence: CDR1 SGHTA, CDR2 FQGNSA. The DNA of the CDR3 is TGTGCCAGCAGCCGAGGGGAGGGCGCCTACGAGCAGTACTTC. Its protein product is CASSRGEGAYEQYF.

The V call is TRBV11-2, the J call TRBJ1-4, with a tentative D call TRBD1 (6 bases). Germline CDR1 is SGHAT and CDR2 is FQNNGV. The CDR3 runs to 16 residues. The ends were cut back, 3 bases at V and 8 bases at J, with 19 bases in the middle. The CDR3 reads CASSFPGGGLGEKLFF. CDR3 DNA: TGTGCCAGCAGCTTCCCCGGCGGGGGGCTTGGGGAAAAACTGTTTTTT. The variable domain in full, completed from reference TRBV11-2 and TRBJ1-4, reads EAGVAQSPRYKIIEKRQSVAFWCNPISGHATLYWYQQILGQGPKLLIQFQNNGVVDDSQLPKDRFSAERLKGVDSTLKIQPAKLEDSAVYLCASSFPGGGLGEKLFFGSGTQLSVL.

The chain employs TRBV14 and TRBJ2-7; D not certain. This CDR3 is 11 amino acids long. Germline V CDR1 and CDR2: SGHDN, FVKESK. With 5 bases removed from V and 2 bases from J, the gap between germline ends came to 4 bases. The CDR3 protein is CASSSAYEQYF. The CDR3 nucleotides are TGTGCCAGCAGCTCAGCCTACGAGCAGTACTTC.

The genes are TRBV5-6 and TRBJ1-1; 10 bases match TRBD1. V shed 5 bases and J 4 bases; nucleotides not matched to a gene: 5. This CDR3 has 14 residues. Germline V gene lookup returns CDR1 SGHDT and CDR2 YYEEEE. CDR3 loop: CASSRDRGGTEAFF. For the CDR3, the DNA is TGTGCCAGCAGTAGGGACAGGGGCGGCACTGAAGCTTTCTTT.

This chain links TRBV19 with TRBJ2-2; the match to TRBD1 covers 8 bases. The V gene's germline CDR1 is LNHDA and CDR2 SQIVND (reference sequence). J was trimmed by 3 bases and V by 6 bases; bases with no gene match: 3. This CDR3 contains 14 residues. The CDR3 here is CASRGTGHTGELFF. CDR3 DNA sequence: TGTGCCAGTAGAGGGACAGGACACACCGGGGAGCTGTTTTTT.